This T cell receptor beta chain was identified in a study of blood T cell repertoires in COVID-19. Study as a whole: There were acute and convalescent COVID-19 samples, and they came from the United States, Italy and Spain. T cells, B-cell-depleted T cells, or PBMCs supplied cDNA or gDNA.

Source study methods: The assay estimated nucleated cells by amplifying reference gene primers. Profiled with immunoSEQ multiplex PCR; TCRdb holds only in-frame clones, not every one. V, J and clone size reflect that table, while D and trimming were determined from the DNA. The table has 150,000 to 200,000 clones, approximately 82% seen once. The CDR3 loop spans 15 amino acids. Germline V lookup: CDR1 SGHVS, CDR2 FNYEAQ. V lost 1 base and J lost 3; bases outside the gene matches: 6. This clone was counted a few times. This sequence originates from a man aged 70-80 years who had recovered from COVID-19. This chain uses TRBV7-6 with TRBJ2-7; 7 bases match TRBD2. The sample taken for sequencing was peripheral blood. The CDR3 DNA sequence: TGTGCCAGCAGCTTAGGTAGCGGGCCTAACTACGAGCAGTACTTC. Its translation: CASSLGSGPNYEQYF.